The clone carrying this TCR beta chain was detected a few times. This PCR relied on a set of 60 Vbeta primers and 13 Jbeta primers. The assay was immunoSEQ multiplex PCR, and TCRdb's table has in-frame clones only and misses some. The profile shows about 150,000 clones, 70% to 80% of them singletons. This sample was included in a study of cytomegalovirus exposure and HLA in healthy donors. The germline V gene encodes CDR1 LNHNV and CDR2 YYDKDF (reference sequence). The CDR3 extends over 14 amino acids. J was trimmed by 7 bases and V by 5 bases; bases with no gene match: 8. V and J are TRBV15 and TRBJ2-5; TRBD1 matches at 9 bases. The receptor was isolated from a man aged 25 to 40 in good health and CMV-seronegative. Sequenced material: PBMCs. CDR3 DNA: TGTGCCACCAGCCGGGACAGGGCCCGGAGGACCCAGTACTTC. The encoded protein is CATSRDRARRTQYF.